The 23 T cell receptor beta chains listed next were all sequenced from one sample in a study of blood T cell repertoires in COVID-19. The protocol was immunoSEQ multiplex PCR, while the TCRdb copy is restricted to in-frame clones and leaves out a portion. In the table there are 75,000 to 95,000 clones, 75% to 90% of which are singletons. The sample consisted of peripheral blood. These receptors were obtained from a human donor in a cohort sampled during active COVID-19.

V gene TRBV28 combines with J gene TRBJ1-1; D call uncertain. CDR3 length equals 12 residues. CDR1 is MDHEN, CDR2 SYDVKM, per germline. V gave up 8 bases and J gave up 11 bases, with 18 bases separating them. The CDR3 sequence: CASRSEFLWAFF. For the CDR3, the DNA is TGTGCCAGCCGGTCCGAGTTCCTTTGGGCTTTCTTT.

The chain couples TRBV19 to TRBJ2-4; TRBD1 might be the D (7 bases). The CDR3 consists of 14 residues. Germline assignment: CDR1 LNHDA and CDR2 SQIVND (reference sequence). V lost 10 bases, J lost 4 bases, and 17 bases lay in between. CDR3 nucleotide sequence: TGTGCCACCCGACAGGGAGGCGGGAAAAACATTCAGTACTTC. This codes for CATRQGGGKNIQYF. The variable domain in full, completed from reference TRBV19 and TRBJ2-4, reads DGGITQSPKYLFRKEGQNVTLSCEQNLNHDAMYWYRQDPGQGLRLIYYSQIVNDFQKGDIAEGYSVSREKKESFPLTVTSAQKNPTAFYLCATRQGGGKNIQYFGAGTRLSVL.

The CDR3, as DNA: TGTGCCAGTAGTATAAAGCCCGTCACTGAAGCTTTCTTT. Amino acids: CASSIKPVTEAFF. V and J are TRBV19 and TRBJ1-1; D is uncertain. The CDR3 sequence is 13 residues long. The V and J ends lost 2 bases and 4 bases respectively, with 8 bases between them. The germline V gene encodes CDR1 LNHDA and CDR2 SQIVND (reference sequence).

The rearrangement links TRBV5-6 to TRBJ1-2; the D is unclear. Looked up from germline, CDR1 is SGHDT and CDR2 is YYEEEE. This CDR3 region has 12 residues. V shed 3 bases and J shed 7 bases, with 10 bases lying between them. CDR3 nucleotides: TGTGCCAGCAGCTCCCTCCCCGGTGGCTACACCTTC. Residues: CASSSLPGGYTF. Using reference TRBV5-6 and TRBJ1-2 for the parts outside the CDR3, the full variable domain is DAGVTQSPTHLIKTRGQQVTLRCSPKSGHDTVSWYQQALGQGPQFIFQYYEEEERQRGNFPDRFSGHQFPNYSSELNVNALLLGDSALYLCASSSLPGGYTFGSGTRLTVV.

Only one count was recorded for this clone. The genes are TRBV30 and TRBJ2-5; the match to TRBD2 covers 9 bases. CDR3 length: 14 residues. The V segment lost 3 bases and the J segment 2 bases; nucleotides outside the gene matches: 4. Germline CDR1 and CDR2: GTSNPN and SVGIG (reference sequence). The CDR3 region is CAWSRGGGQETQYF. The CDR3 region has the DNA TGTGCCTGGAGCCGCGGGGGGGGACAAGAGACCCAGTACTTC.

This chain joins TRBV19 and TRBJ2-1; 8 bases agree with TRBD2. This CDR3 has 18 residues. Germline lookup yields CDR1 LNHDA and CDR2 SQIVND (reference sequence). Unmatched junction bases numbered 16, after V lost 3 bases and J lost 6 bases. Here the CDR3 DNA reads TGTGCCAGTAGTATCGAAGCGGGGGACTCCGCACGGAGCAATGAGCAGTTCTTC. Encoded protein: CASSIEAGDSARSNEQFF.

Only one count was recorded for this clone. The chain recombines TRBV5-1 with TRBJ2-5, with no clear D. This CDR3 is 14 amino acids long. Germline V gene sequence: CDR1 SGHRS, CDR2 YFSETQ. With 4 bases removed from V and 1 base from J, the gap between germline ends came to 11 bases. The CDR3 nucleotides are TGCGCCAGCAGCACCTCGACGGGCCAAGAGACCCAGTACTTC. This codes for CASSTSTGQETQYF.

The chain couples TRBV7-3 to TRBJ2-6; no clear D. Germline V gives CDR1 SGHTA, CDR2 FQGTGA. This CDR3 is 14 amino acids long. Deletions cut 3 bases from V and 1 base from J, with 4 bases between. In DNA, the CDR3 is TGTGCCAGCAGCTTGCGGTCTGGGGCCAACGTCCTGACTTTC. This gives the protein CASSLRSGANVLTF.

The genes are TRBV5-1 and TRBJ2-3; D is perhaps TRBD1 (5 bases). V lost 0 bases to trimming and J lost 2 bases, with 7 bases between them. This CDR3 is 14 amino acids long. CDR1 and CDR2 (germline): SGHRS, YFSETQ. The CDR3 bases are TGCGCCAGCAGCTTGGGACAGCTCACAGATACGCAGTATTTT. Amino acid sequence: CASSLGQLTDTQYF.

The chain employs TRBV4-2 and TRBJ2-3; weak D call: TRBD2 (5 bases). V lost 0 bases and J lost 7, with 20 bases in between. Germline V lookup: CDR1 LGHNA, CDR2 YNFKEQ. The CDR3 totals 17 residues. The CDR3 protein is CASSQEMSSTPGNTQYF. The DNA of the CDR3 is TGTGCCAGCAGCCAAGAGATGTCTAGCACCCCGGGGAATACGCAGTATTTT.

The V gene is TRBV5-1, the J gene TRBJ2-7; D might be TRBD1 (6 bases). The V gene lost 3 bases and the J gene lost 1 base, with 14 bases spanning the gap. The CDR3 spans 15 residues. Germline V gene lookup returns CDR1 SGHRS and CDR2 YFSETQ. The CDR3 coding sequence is TGCGCCAGCAGCTCCTGGGCAGGGGTATCCTACGAGCAGTACTTC. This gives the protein CASSSWAGVSYEQYF.

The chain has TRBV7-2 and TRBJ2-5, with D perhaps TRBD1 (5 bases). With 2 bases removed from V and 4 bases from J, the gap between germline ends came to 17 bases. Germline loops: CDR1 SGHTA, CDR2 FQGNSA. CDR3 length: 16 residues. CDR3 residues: CASSLFMALGPETQYF. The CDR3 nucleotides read TGTGCCAGCAGCTTATTCATGGCTCTGGGGCCAGAGACCCAGTACTTC.

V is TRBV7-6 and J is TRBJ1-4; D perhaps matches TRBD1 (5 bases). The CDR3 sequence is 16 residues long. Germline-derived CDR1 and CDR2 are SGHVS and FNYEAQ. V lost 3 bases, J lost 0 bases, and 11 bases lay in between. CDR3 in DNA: TGTGCCAGCAGCTTGGGGGGGGAGGCAACTAATGAAAAACTGTTTTTT. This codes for CASSLGGEATNEKLFF.

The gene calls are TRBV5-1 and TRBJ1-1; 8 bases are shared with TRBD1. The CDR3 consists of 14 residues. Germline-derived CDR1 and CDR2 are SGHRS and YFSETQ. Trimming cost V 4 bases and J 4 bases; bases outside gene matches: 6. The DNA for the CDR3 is TGCGCCAGCAGCCTTGGACAGGGAAGCACTGAAGCTTTCTTT. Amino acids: CASSLGQGSTEAFF.

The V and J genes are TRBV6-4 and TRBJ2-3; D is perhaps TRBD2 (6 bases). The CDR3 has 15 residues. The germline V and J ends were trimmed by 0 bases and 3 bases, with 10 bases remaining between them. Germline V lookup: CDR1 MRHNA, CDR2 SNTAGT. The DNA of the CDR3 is TGTGCCAGCAGTGACTCTGGAGGGGTTACAGATACGCAGTATTTT. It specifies CASSDSGGVTDTQYF.

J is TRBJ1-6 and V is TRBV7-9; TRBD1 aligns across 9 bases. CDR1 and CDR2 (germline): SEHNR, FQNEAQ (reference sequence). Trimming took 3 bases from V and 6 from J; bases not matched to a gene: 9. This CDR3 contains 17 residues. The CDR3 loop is CASSLVDRGPSNSPLHF. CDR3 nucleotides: TGTGCCAGCAGCTTGGTGGACAGGGGCCCCTCTAATTCACCCCTCCACTTT.

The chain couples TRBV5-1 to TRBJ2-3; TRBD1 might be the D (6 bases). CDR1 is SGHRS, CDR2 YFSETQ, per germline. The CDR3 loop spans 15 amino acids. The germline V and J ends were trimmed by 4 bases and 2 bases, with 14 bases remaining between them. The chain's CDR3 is CASSPGTTDTDTQYF. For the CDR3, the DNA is TGCGCCAGCAGCCCCGGGACAACCGACACAGATACGCAGTATTTT.

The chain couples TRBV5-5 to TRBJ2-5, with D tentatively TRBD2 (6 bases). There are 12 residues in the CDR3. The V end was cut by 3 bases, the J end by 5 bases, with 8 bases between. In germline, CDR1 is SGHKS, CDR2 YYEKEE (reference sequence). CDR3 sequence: CASSWRVETQYF. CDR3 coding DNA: TGTGCCAGCAGCTGGAGGGTTGAGACCCAGTACTTC. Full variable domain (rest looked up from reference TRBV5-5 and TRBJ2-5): DAGVTQSPTHLIKTRGQQVTLRCSPISGHKSVSWYQQVLGQGPQFIFQYYEKEERGRGNFPDRFSARQFPNYSSELNVNALLLGDSALYLCASSWRVETQYFGPGTRLLVL.

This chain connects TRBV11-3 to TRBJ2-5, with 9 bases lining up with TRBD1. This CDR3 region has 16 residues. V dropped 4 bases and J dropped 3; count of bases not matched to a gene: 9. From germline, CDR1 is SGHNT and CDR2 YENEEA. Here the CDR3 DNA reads TGTGCCAGCAGCTCCGGGACAGGGATGCCCGAAGAGACCCAGTACTTC. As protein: CASSSGTGMPEETQYF.

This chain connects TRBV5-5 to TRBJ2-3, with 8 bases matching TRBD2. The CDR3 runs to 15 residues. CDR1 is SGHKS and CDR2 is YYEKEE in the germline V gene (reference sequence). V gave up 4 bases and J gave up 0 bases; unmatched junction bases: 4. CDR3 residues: CASSPGLASTDTQYF. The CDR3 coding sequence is TGTGCCAGCAGCCCCGGACTAGCTAGCACAGATACGCAGTATTTT.

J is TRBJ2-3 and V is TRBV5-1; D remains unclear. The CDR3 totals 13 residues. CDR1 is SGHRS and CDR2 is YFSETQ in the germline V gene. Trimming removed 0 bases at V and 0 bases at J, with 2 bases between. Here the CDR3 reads CASSLASTDTQYF. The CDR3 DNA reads TGCGCCAGCAGCTTGGCAAGCACAGATACGCAGTATTTT.

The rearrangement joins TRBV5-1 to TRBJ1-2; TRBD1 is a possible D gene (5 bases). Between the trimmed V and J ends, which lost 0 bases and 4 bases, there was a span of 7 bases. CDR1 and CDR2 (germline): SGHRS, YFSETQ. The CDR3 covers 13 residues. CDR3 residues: CASSLAGGYGYTF. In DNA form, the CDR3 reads TGCGCCAGCAGCTTGGCGGGGGGCTATGGCTACACCTTC.

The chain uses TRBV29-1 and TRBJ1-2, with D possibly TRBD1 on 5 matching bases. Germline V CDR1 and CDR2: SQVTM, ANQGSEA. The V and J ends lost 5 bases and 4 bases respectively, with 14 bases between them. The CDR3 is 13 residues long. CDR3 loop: CSVTQVPSYGYTF. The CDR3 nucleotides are TGCAGCGTTACACAGGTTCCCAGCTATGGCTACACCTTC.